This TCR beta chain was observed in a study of blood T cells in healthy people across ages (dated by TCRdb to between 2015 and 2017). A note on the overall study: In model experiments, roughly one uniquely barcoded TCR beta cDNA molecule per two T cells was captured by template switching. The study analyzed two additional independent replicas of 1 million unique cDNA reads from the same blood draw for two donors, one aged 18 to 29 and one aged 80 or older. Using deep sequencing normalized with unique cDNA molecular identifiers, the study measured how TCR beta repertoire diversity changes with age. Donors of different ages were randomly distributed across sequencing lanes to avoid experimental bias. The donors were divided into four age groups: young (average about 16 years), middle-aged (approximately 39), aged (about 62) and long-lived (roughly 86). The research as a whole found: The CMV infection status of donors was not known, potentially confounding age-related changes in expanded clonotypes. Because profiling used bulk unsorted PBMCs, naive and antigen-experienced compartments could not be compared conclusively. Compared with the aged group, more naive CD4+ T cells, fewer expanded clones and increased TCR diversity were shown by the long-lived group, suggesting age selection. Total diversity estimates from one million sequenced T cells were considered lower bounds and underestimates. A strong correlation was found between observed TCR beta diversity and the percentage of naive T cells measured by flow cytometry. As age increased, observed TCR beta diversity per million T cells dropped in a roughly linear way, and a significant reduction was already evident by age roughly 36.

Library preparation was by 5' RACE. Sequencing instrument: Illumina HiSeq 2500. A second PCR of roughly 7 to 11 cycles was performed with a sample-barcoded 5' primer and a J-beta primer mix. A template-switch 5' adaptor carrying 12 random nucleotides introduced a unique molecular identifier onto each TCR beta cDNA molecule. Each sample yielded at least 2.5 million CDR3-containing paired-end reads. The Mint cDNA synthesis kit, primed by a TRBC-specific oligonucleotide, was used to synthesize first-strand cDNA from all RNA. Following uracil-DNA glycosylase treatment, all cDNA underwent a first 18-cycle PCR with the universal primers M1SS and BC2_uni_R. Processing in the source paper ran as follows. For normalization, 1 million high-quality reads were randomly selected from each sample, with every read carrying a distinct molecular identifier. Reads with shared molecular identifiers were discarded instead of being binned into consensus sequences. CDR3 identification, clonotype clustering and error correction used MiTCR with a Q25 quality threshold and the strictest error-elimination algorithm. Lower-bound total TCR beta diversity was estimated with a nonparametric unseen species model using Euler transformation. TCRdb handled the public reads itself, with Q25 trimming in fastp and clone calling in MiXCR, and kept productive beta chains. A single entry per CDR3 protein holds the most common genes and DNA from its merged rows. TCRdb's processing, not the authors' own work, is the source of the V and J calls. Recorded for this sample are over 1,200,000 distinct CDR3 sequences; almost 60% of them occurred a single time. The top ten clones comprise 6.5% to 8.5% of the sample.

The donors were some 36 Caucasian individuals from Russia, aged roughly 6 to 90 years, who were systemically healthy. Around 10 milliliters of peripheral blood were collected from each donor into EDTA-treated Vacutainer tubes. Ficoll-Paque density-gradient centrifugation was used to isolate PBMCs, with at least 7 million per sample. Total RNA, at least 6 micrograms per sample, was extracted from PBMCs with Trizol reagent. The percentages of naive CD45RAhigh/CD27high T cells were determined by flow cytometry on a PBMC aliquot from every donor. This clonotype was observed a handful of times. Its antigen specificity is not known. Qualities for individual bases were not recorded, and no much larger clone is one base off. CDR1 is given as DFQATT and CDR2 as SNEGSKA, both from the germline V gene (reference sequence). The CDR3 contains 14 residues, cysteine and phenylalanine counted. Just the 42-base CDR3 DNA is kept, in frame starting at base 1. V was cut back by 3 bases and J by 2 bases, leaving a gap of 14 bases between them.

The sequence is built from TRBV20-1 and TRBJ2-7; TRBD1 is perhaps the D gene, given 6 matching bases. This TCR came from a man aged 18 to 29 in good health. Sequenced input: blood. The nucleotide sequence is TGCAGTGCTAGGGATCGACAGGTAGCCTACGAGCAGTACTTC. It is translated as CSARDRQVAYEQYF.